The 23 T cell receptor beta chains reported below all come from one sample, sequenced in a study of Graves' ophthalmopathy and Graves' hyperthyroidism listed by TCRdb under 2018. TCRdb lists the instrument as Illumina HiSeq 2000. TCR beta CDR3 regions were amplified from RNA transcripts for repertoire sequencing. HTBI primers and the Qiagen OneStep RT-PCR kit were used in a first-round RT-PCR, which was followed by a second-round multiplex PCR, size selection and purification. The public sequencing data were trimmed at Q25 with fastp and processed into clonotypes with MiXCR by TCRdb, which kept only in-frame beta chains. For every CDR3 protein sequence, its rows merge into one entry that carries the most common genes and DNA. The sample table shows some 360,000 distinct CDR3 sequences, and about a sixth are seen once. The ten largest clones take up roughly 2.6% of the sample. Input material: peripheral blood. Every receptor here comes from an adult woman with stable Graves' hyperthyroidism.

This clonotype was observed at least ten times. V is TRBV15 and J is TRBJ1-1; D not certain. The CDR3 totals 13 residues. Per germline, CDR1 LNHNV and CDR2 YYDKDF (reference sequence). Trimming pared 8 bases from V and 5 bases from J, leaving 15 bases between. As DNA, the CDR3 is TGTGCCACCCGACTCAAACGGGAGACTGAAGCTTTCTTT. It encodes CATRLKRETEAFF.

This clonotype has at least ten counts. The V call is TRBV20-1, the J call TRBJ2-7; TRBD2 agrees at 8 bases. From germline, CDR1 is DFQATT and CDR2 SNEGSKA (reference sequence). V shed 6 bases and J 2 bases; nucleotides not matched to a gene: 6. The CDR3 extends over 13 amino acids. CDR3 nucleotide sequence: TGCAGTGCGCAGACTAGCGAGACCTACGAGCAGTACTTC. Its translation: CSAQTSETYEQYF.

The chain couples TRBV4-1 to TRBJ1-2; D remains unclear. V lost 2 bases, J lost 3 bases, and 16 bases lay in between. This CDR3 has 16 amino acids. From germline, CDR1 is MGHRA and CDR2 YSYEKL. The CDR3 DNA reads as TGCGCCAGCAGCCAACACCGGACCCGGGCGGACTATGGCTACACCTTC. Encoded protein: CASSQHRTRADYGYTF.

This clonotype has at least ten counts. The chain couples TRBV3-1 to TRBJ2-5, with 14 positions matching TRBD2. CDR3 length: 18 amino acids. Trimming at V came to 6 bases and at J to 4 bases, leaving 13 bases not matched to a gene. From germline, CDR1 is LGHDT and CDR2 YNNKEL (reference sequence). This CDR3 reads CASSPRLAGGEERETQYF. The DNA of the CDR3 is TGTGCCAGCAGTCCCCGACTAGCGGGAGGGGAGGAGAGAGAGACCCAGTACTTC.

Worth noting for this clonotype: This could be a read error, since a much larger clone is one nucleotide away. The CDR3 does not end in the conserved phenylalanine or tryptophan, so this is likely a read error. V usage is TRBV19 and J usage is TRBJ2-7; TRBD2 matches 13 bases. In germline, CDR1 is LNHDA, CDR2 SQIVND (reference sequence). The V and J ends lost 5 bases and 2 bases, in that order; junction bases with no gene match: 3. The CDR3 totals 15 residues. The CDR3 DNA reads as TGTGCCAGTAGTCCCGGGACTAGCGGGGCCTACGAGCAGTACTTG. This codes for CASSPGTSGAYEQYL.

Only a few counts were recorded for this clonotype. The rearrangement joins TRBV2 to TRBJ2-7; 13 nucleotides agree with TRBD2. The CDR3 covers 15 residues. V gave up 4 bases and J gave up 5 bases; unmatched junction bases: 5. The germline CDR1 and CDR2 sequences are SNHLY and FYNNEI. The DNA of the CDR3 is TGTGCCAGCAGTGTTACTAGCGGGAGGGGGAACGAGCAGTACTTC. It encodes CASSVTSGRGNEQYF.

This clonotype was counted ten times or more. The chain joins TRBV11-2 to TRBJ2-2, with D possibly being TRBD1 (6 bases). Trimming pared 5 bases from V and 6 bases from J, leaving 19 bases between. Germline V CDR1 and CDR2: SGHAT, FQNNGV. CDR3 size: 16 residues. The CDR3 DNA sequence: TGTGCCAGCAGCCCCTGGGGGACACGCGAGGCCGGGGAGCTGTTTTTT. This sequence encodes CASSPWGTREAGELFF.

V and J are TRBV28 and TRBJ2-2; TRBD2 agrees at 10 bases. CDR3 length: 17 residues. Unmatched junction bases numbered 13, after V lost 10 bases and J lost 2 bases. In germline, CDR1 is MDHEN, CDR2 SYDVKM. CDR3 sequence (DNA): TGTGCCACCGGAGGGCTCCTAGCGGGAGTAAACACCGGGGAGCTGTTTTTT. It codes for CATGGLLAGVNTGELFF.

This clonotype was picked up many times. The CDR3 nucleotides are TGTGCCAGCAGCCCGACGAGCCTGAACACTGAAGCTTTCTTT. It codes for CASSPTSLNTEAFF. The rearrangement uses TRBV7-9 and TRBJ1-1; D gene uncertain. V dropped 5 bases and J dropped 0 bases, with 10 bases sitting between them. This CDR3 region has 14 residues. Per germline, CDR1 SEHNR and CDR2 FQNEAQ (reference sequence).

This clonotype was detected ten times or more. The V gene is TRBV19, the J gene TRBJ1-5; no clear D. Germline-derived CDR1 and CDR2 are LNHDA and SQIVND (reference sequence). The CDR3 consists of 13 residues. Trimming pared 4 bases from V and 0 bases from J, leaving 4 bases between. CDR3 DNA sequence: TGTGCCAGTAGTAAATATAGCAATCAGCCCCAGCATTTT. Its protein is CASSKYSNQPQHF.

This clonotype was seen a few times. This rearrangement joins TRBV3-1 to TRBJ2-7; 7 nucleotides match TRBD2. Losses at the gene ends were 4 bases for V and 1 base for J; bases not matched to a gene: 10. The CDR3 consists of 16 residues. Looked up from germline, CDR1 is LGHDT and CDR2 is YNNKEL (reference sequence). DNA for the CDR3: TGTGCCAGCAGCCTCGGTCTAGCGGTCGATTCCTACGAGCAGTACTTC. This translates into CASSLGLAVDSYEQYF.

In its sample, this clonotype was seen many times. The chain recombines TRBV6-1 with TRBJ2-7; D may be TRBD1 (6 bases). The V gene's germline CDR1 is MNHNS and CDR2 SASEGT. The length of the CDR3 is 13 residues. V lost 6 bases to trimming and J lost 6 bases, with 15 bases between them. In nucleotides, the CDR3 is TGTGCCAGCAGGAAGGGGGTTCTGGGCGAGCAGTACTTC. It encodes CASRKGVLGEQYF.

Regarding this clonotype: A much larger clone differs from this one at a single base, so this may be a read error. The V and J genes are TRBV20-1 and TRBJ1-1; D is possibly TRBD1 (5 bases). The germline gives CDR1 DFQATT, CDR2 SNEGSKA (reference sequence). With 0 bases removed from V and 7 bases from J, the gap between germline ends came to 27 bases. The CDR3 consists of 18 residues. CDR3 nucleotides: TGCAGTGCTAGAGATCTAGTGGGGACGATCGGGGTCTTGAATGAAGCTTTCTTT. Protein product: CSARDLVGTIGVLNEAFF.

The V call is TRBV7-2, the J call TRBJ1-1; D is possibly TRBD1 (6 bases). V lost 1 base and J lost 1, with 10 bases in between. The CDR3 is made up of 15 amino acids. Per the germline V gene, CDR1 is SGHTA and CDR2 is FQGNSA. Here the CDR3 DNA reads TGTGCCAGCAGCTTAGTTACAGGGAGGAACACTGAAGCTTTCTTT. This gives the protein CASSLVTGRNTEAFF. The complete variable domain, with remaining parts taken from reference TRBV7-2 and TRBJ1-1, reads GAGVSQSPSNKVTEKGKDVELRCDPISGHTALYWYRQSLGQGLEFLIYFQGNSAPDKSGLPSDRFSAERTGGSVSTLTIQRTQQEDSAVYLCASSLVTGRNTEAFFGQGTRLTVV.

The chain joins TRBV2 to TRBJ1-2; D unclear. The germline V and J ends were trimmed by 4 bases and 3 bases, with 9 bases remaining between them. CDR3 size: 13 residues. Germline V lookup: CDR1 SNHLY, CDR2 FYNNEI. CDR3 protein: CASSAGGDYGYTF. The DNA of the CDR3 is TGTGCCAGCAGTGCCGGCGGAGACTATGGCTACACCTTC.

This clonotype was found many times. The J gene is TRBJ2-5, the V gene TRBV7-9; D may be TRBD1 or TRBD2 (5 bases each). The CDR3 is made up of 15 amino acids. The V and J ends lost 5 bases and 2 bases respectively, with 15 bases between them. CDR1 and CDR2 from the germline V gene are SEHNR and FQNEAQ (reference sequence). This chain's CDR3 is CASSPPGRGQETQYF. The CDR3 nucleotides read TGTGCCAGCAGCCCACCGGGACGGGGACAAGAGACCCAGTACTTC. The whole variable domain, filled in from reference TRBV7-9 and TRBJ2-5, reads DTGVSQNPRHKITKRGQNVTFRCDPISEHNRLYWYRQTLGQGPEFLTYFQNEAQLEKSRLLSDRFSAERPKGSFSTLEIQRTEQGDSAMYLCASSPPGRGQETQYFGPGTRLLVL.

This clonotype was seen many times. The chain links TRBV11-2 to TRBJ2-7; perhaps TRBD1 as D (5 bases). Germline lookup yields CDR1 SGHAT and CDR2 FQNNGV. There are 18 residues in the CDR3. The V end lost 4 bases, the J end lost 4 bases, and 26 bases lay between the germline ends. CDR3 protein: CASSSAASGNPPFYEQYF. CDR3 DNA sequence: TGTGCCAGCAGCTCCGCTGCCTCAGGGAACCCCCCTTTTTACGAGCAGTACTTC.

The table lists this clonotype with many counts. CDR3 loop: CASSPKARGQRGGLQETQYF. CDR3 in DNA: TGTGCCAGCAGCCCCAAAGCCCGGGGACAGCGCGGTGGGCTTCAAGAGACCCAGTACTTC. The J gene is TRBJ2-5, the V gene TRBV11-1; 7 bases fit TRBD1. The CDR3 consists of 20 residues. The trim removed 5 bases at V and 2 bases at J, leaving 23 bases unmatched. Germline CDR1 SGHAT, CDR2 FQDESV (reference sequence).

The chain has TRBV29-1 and TRBJ2-2; TRBD1 might be the D (5 bases). CDR3 length equals 12 residues. Germline lookup yields CDR1 SQVTM and CDR2 ANQGSEA. Trimming stripped 4 bases from V and 9 bases from J, with 12 bases between. CDR3 bases: TGCAGCGTTGTGGAATCGGACAGGGAGCTGTTTTTT. Residues: CSVVESDRELFF.

This clonotype appeared a few times. The rearrangement links TRBV29-1 to TRBJ2-3; TRBD2 agrees at 13 bases. Germline V gene lookup returns CDR1 SQVTM and CDR2 ANQGSEA. The CDR3 is 14 residues long. J gave up 3 bases and V 7 bases, and 4 bases lay outside the gene matches. DNA for the CDR3: TGCAGCGCCAGGACTAGCGGGAGTACAGATACGCAGTATTTT. Translation gives CSARTSGSTDTQYF.

This clonotype has just one count. CDR3 residues: CASSLRAGNYEQYV. The CDR3, as DNA: TGTGCCAGCAGCTTACGAGCGGGGAACTACGAGCAGTACGTC. This sequence joins TRBV7-8 and TRBJ2-7, with 7 nucleotides matching TRBD2. The V gene end was trimmed by 2 bases and the J gene end by 3 bases; junction bases not matched to a gene: 4. Germline loops: CDR1 SGHVS, CDR2 FQNEAQ. The CDR3 consists of 14 residues.

The chain couples TRBV28 to TRBJ1-2, with D tentatively TRBD1 (5 bases). CDR1 and CDR2 from the germline V gene are MDHEN and SYDVKM. The length of the CDR3 is 14 residues. V lost 5 bases to trimming and J lost 4 bases, with 14 bases between them. CDR3 region: CASSKRGRIYGYTF. The DNA for the CDR3 is TGTGCCAGCAGTAAACGGGGACGGATCTATGGCTACACCTTC.

This clonotype was detected many times. The chain couples TRBV19 to TRBJ1-1; D gene uncertain. From germline, CDR1 is LNHDA and CDR2 SQIVND (reference sequence). Trimming removed 1 base from V and 0 bases from J, with 9 bases in between. This CDR3 has 15 residues. The DNA for the CDR3 is TGTGCCAGTAGTATAGCGGGAAACCTGAACACTGAAGCTTTCTTT. It translates to CASSIAGNLNTEAFF. Supplemented by reference TRBV19 and TRBJ1-1, the full variable domain reads DGGITQSPKYLFRKEGQNVTLSCEQNLNHDAMYWYRQDPGQGLRLIYYSQIVNDFQKGDIAEGYSVSREKKESFPLTVTSAQKNPTAFYLCASSIAGNLNTEAFFGQGTRLTVV.